This T cell receptor (beta chain) was profiled in a study of Graves' ophthalmopathy and Graves' hyperthyroidism. Orbital computed tomography and thyroid ultrasound, along with TRAb, serum thyroxine and clinical symptoms, underpinned diagnosis. Investigators amplified TCR beta CDR3 regions from RNA transcripts. In the first round, RT-PCR was carried out with HTBI primers, and a multiplex PCR formed the second round. TCRdb processed the multiplex PCR reads anew with MiXCR; each CDR3 protein has one entry. The data contain around 400,000 distinct CDR3 sequences, around 18% of them singletons. Germline CDR1 and CDR2: SGHTA and FQGNSA. The CDR3 covers 13 residues. Deletions cut 2 bases from V and 5 bases from J, with 10 bases between.

The receptor comes from a young woman with Graves' ophthalmopathy. The sample taken for sequencing was peripheral blood. The V gene is TRBV7-2, the J gene TRBJ2-7; D possibly uses TRBD1 or TRBD2 (5 bases each). In nucleotides, the CDR3 is TGTGCCAGCAGCTTAAGCCAGGGAGACGAGCAGTACTTC. This encodes CASSLSQGDEQYF.